This passage covers 7 T cell receptor beta chains from one sample sequenced in a study of T-cell memory formation after mild COVID-19. TCRdb passed the 5' RACE reads through MiXCR, listing each CDR3 protein once. The sample lists roughly 200,000 distinct CDR3 sequences, 16% seen once, with under 2.5% in the top ten. The sequencing sample was made of PBMCs or a T cell subset sorted from them (not recorded which). These TCRs come from an adult woman who had mild COVID-19 (a few samples of this study predate the infection). Cell type and time point are not known.

This chain links TRBV19 with TRBJ2-7, with D tentatively TRBD1 or TRBD2 (6 bases each). The CDR3 runs to 14 residues. The germline V gene has CDR1 LNHDA and CDR2 SQIVND (reference sequence). Trimming left V 4 bases short and J 2 bases short, with 12 bases between. The CDR3 DNA reads as TGTGCCAGTAGTAAGGGGGGCGAGCCCTACGAGCAGTACTTC. Protein: CASSKGGEPYEQYF.

This clonotype appeared a few times. This chain links TRBV9 with TRBJ2-1; 10 nucleotides agree with TRBD2. J gave up 5 bases and V 0 bases, and 8 bases lay outside the gene matches. Germline V gives CDR1 SGDLS, CDR2 YYNGEE. The CDR3 extends over 17 amino acids. The CDR3 nucleotides are TGTGCCAGCAGCGTAGAGGTAGCGGGGGGTACTGACAATGAGCAGTTCTTC. Amino acids: CASSVEVAGGTDNEQFF.

This rearrangement joins TRBV2 to TRBJ1-4; 7 bases align to TRBD1. V was clipped by 4 bases and J by 3 bases; unmatched bases: 8. CDR3 length: 16 residues. Per the germline V gene, CDR1 is SNHLY and CDR2 is FYNNEI. CDR3 sequence reads: CASSALLQGANEKLFF. For the CDR3, the DNA is TGTGCCAGCAGTGCCTTACTCCAGGGGGCTAATGAAAAACTGTTTTTT.

The J gene is TRBJ2-3, the V gene TRBV4-1; TRBD2 is a possible D gene (6 bases). Trimming stripped 3 bases from V and 3 bases from J, with 13 bases between. Germline assignment: CDR1 MGHRA and CDR2 YSYEKL. This CDR3 region has 15 residues. CDR3 DNA sequence: TGCGCCAGCAGCCACACAAGGCTAGCGACAGATACGCAGTATTTT. This translates into CASSHTRLATDTQYF.

This clonotype was counted a few times. The chain joins TRBV18 to TRBJ1-1, with D perhaps TRBD1 (5 bases). This CDR3 spans 14 amino acids. Germline V gene sequence: CDR1 KGHSH, CDR2 LQKENI. V lost 3 bases to trimming and J lost 0 bases, with 8 bases between them. CDR3 residues: CASSPGALNTEAFF. The CDR3 DNA follows: TGTGCCAGCTCACCCGGGGCGTTGAACACTGAAGCTTTCTTT. Complete variable domain (other parts from reference TRBV18 and TRBJ1-1): NAGVMQNPRHLVRRRGQEARLRCSPMKGHSHVYWYRQLPEEGLKFMVYLQKENIIDESGMPKERFSAEFPKEGPSILRIQQVVRGDSAAYFCASSPGALNTEAFFGQGTRLTVV.

This clonotype was observed a handful of times. The chain combines TRBV7-8 with TRBJ2-2; 7 nucleotides align to TRBD1. Germline CDR1 and CDR2: SGHVS and FQNEAQ. The V and J ends lost 1 base and 0 bases, in that order; junction bases with no gene match: 5. The CDR3 is 17 amino acids. CDR3 protein: CASSLVSGTANTGELFF. The CDR3 DNA sequence: TGTGCCAGCAGCTTAGTTTCGGGGACAGCGAACACCGGGGAGCTGTTTTTT.

This clonotype was found a few times. This rearrangement joins TRBV15 to TRBJ2-1, with D maybe TRBD2 (5 bases). Germline-derived CDR1 and CDR2 are LNHNV and YYDKDF (reference sequence). The CDR3 extends over 13 amino acids. Trimming pared 4 bases from V and 7 bases from J, leaving 11 bases between. The CDR3, as DNA: TGTGCCACCAGCATTGCCCGCGGGAATGAGCAGTTCTTC. Residues: CATSIARGNEQFF. The full variable domain, its missing parts supplied by reference TRBV15 and TRBJ2-1, is DAMVIQNPRYQVTQFGKPVTLSCSQTLNHNVMYWYQQKSSQAPKLLFHYYDKDFNNEADTPDNFQSRRPNTSFCFLDIRSPGLGDTAMYLCATSIARGNEQFFGPGTRLTVL.